These T cell receptor beta chains were read from a single sample in a study of OX40 agonist ivuxolimab in advanced cancers. Here immunoSEQ multiplex PCR was the method, and the copy in TCRdb shows in-frame clones only, minus some. This table holds 50,000 to 75,000 clones, 80% to 90% found once. Sample: CD4+ or CD8+ T cells sorted from blood, taken in a trial of the OX40 agonist ivuxolimab. The receptors were gathered from an adult with an advanced solid tumor such as melanoma, head and neck, liver or kidney cancer. The CDR3 runs from the conserved cysteine through the conserved F or W. Each record gives: D gene, clone size, V gene, J gene, CDR3 protein, CDR3 DNA. The D gene is left open where the match is weak. Size is omitted from some rows. Given values are once, few, many or a class for expanded clones.

>NA|NA|TRBV4-1|TRBJ2-5
CASSQDWGEETQYF
TGCGCCAGCAGCCAAGATTGGGGGGAAGAGACCCAGTACTTC
>TRBD2|few|TRBV7-9|TRBJ2-7
CASSSPSGSETYEQYF
TGTGCCAGCAGCTCCCCTAGCGGATCAGAAACCTACGAGCAGTACTTC
>TRBD1|NA|TRBV18|TRBJ2-7
CASSGQGWEQYF
TGTGCCAGCTCGGGACAGGGTTGGGAGCAGTACTTC
>NA|few|TRBV29-1|TRBJ2-5
CSVVLGAYQETQYF
TGCAGCGTTGTGTTGGGGGCGTACCAAGAGACCCAGTACTTC
>TRBD1|once|TRBV7-6|TRBJ2-1
CASSPRQGAHYNEQFF
TGTGCCAGCAGCCCGCGACAGGGGGCCCATTACAATGAGCAGTTCTTC
>TRBD1|NA|TRBV5-1|TRBJ2-7
CASSFFSGGSSYEQYF
TGCGCCAGCAGCTTCTTTTCAGGGGGAAGCTCCTACGAGCAGTACTTC
>NA|NA|TRBV4-1|TRBJ2-3
CAAGFDTQYF
TGCGCCGCCGGATTTGATACGCAGTATTTT
>NA|NA|TRBV4-1|TRBJ2-1
CASSQVDGAYNEQFF
TGCGCCAGCAGCCAGGTAGACGGCGCTTACAATGAGCAGTTCTTC
>NA|NA|TRBV28|TRBJ1-1
CASSFGGNTEAFF
TGTGCCAGCAGTTTCGGGGGGAACACTGAAGCTTTCTTT
>TRBD2|NA|TRBV29-1|TRBJ2-2
CSTSGLNTGELFF
TGCAGCACTAGCGGCCTAAACACCGGGGAGCTGTTTTTT
>TRBD1|NA|TRBV2|TRBJ1-2
CASSPPTGGVYGYTF
TGTGCCAGCAGCCCGCCCACAGGGGGGGTCTATGGCTACACCTTC
>TRBD1|NA|TRBV6-5|TRBJ2-4
CASSTDRVGIQYF
TGTGCCAGCAGCACCGACAGGGTGGGCATTCAGTACTTC
>NA|once|TRBV27|TRBJ2-7
CASSRGRSSYEQYF
TGTGCCAGCAGTCGGGGGCGGAGCTCCTACGAGCAGTACTTC
>NA|NA|TRBV11-2|TRBJ1-2
CASSLDPGNYGYTF
TGTGCCAGCAGCTTAGATCCAGGGAACTATGGCTACACCTTC
>NA|NA|TRBV23-1|TRBJ2-7
CASSPGQLDSYEQYF
TGCGCCAGCAGTCCCGGACAGCTCGATTCCTACGAGCAGTACTTC
>NA|NA|TRBV2|TRBJ2-7
CASSSHQGKTYEQYF
TGTGCCAGCAGTTCCCATCAGGGTAAGACCTACGAGCAGTACTTC
>NA|NA|TRBV15|TRBJ2-1
CATTSRRGATPSWDNEQFF
TGTGCCACCACTTCGAGGCGTGGAGCGACACCCTCCTGGGACAATGAGCAGTTCTTC
>NA|NA|TRBV30|TRBJ2-7
CAWIQGSGSYEQYF
TGTGCCTGGATTCAGGGGTCGGGGTCCTACGAGCAGTACTTC
>NA|NA|TRBV4-1|TRBJ2-7
CASSQVGSYEQYF
TGCGCCAGCAGCCAAGTGGGCAGCTACGAGCAGTACTTC
>TRBD2|NA|TRBV7-3|TRBJ2-7
CASSYTSGSWDEQYF
TGTGCCAGCAGCTATACTAGCGGGAGTTGGGACGAGCAGTACTTC
>NA|few|TRBV27|TRBJ2-7
CASSFAGQEQYF
TGTGCCAGCAGTTTCGCGGGGCAGGAGCAGTACTTC
>TRBD1|NA|TRBV27|TRBJ2-7
CASSLIGQGEYEQYF
TGTGCCAGCAGTTTAATAGGACAGGGGGAATACGAGCAGTACTTC
>NA|NA|TRBV4-1|TRBJ2-7
CASSQGLLLYEQYF
TGCGCCAGCAGCCAAGGACTTTTACTCTACGAGCAGTACTTC
>TRBD2|few|TRBV7-8|TRBJ2-2
CASSLARSGGNTGELFF
TGTGCCAGCAGCTTAGCGCGTAGCGGGGGGAACACCGGGGAGCTGTTTTTT
>NA|NA|TRBV15|TRBJ2-5
CATSRDPGPLYQETQYF
TGTGCCACCAGCAGAGACCCGGGACCTCTGTACCAAGAGACCCAGTACTTC
>NA|NA|TRBV11-2|TRBJ2-7
CASSRGQTYEQYF
TGTGCCAGCTCCCGGGGCCAGACCTACGAGCAGTACTTC
>NA|NA|TRBV9|TRBJ1-2
CASSVDPGAAYGYTF
TGTGCCAGCAGCGTGGACCCAGGGGCGGCCTATGGCTACACCTTC
>NA|NA|TRBV6-5|TRBJ1-4
CASSRDTYEKLFF
TGTGCCAGCAGCCGGGACACTTATGAAAAACTGTTTTTT
>TRBD1|NA|TRBV10-3|TRBJ1-2
CAISESWTGYGYTF
TGTGCCATCAGTGAGTCTTGGACAGGCTATGGCTACACCTTC
>TRBD2|once|TRBV5-8|TRBJ2-7
CASSFRGGLYEQYF
TGTGCCAGCAGCTTCCGGGGGGGCTTATACGAGCAGTACTTC
>TRBD2|NA|TRBV11-2|TRBJ2-7
CASSLDPLAGVIHEQYF
TGTGCCAGCAGCTTAGACCCACTAGCGGGAGTAATACACGAGCAGTACTTC
>TRBD2|NA|TRBV29-1|TRBJ2-7
CSVATSGIYEQYF
TGCAGCGTTGCTACTAGCGGGATCTACGAGCAGTACTTC
>NA|NA|TRBV5-1|TRBJ1-1
CASSPRRGDPEAFF
TGCGCCAGCAGCCCCCGTCGGGGGGATCCTGAAGCTTTCTTT
>NA|NA|TRBV5-4|TRBJ2-6
CASSLRGANVLTF
TGTGCCAGCAGCCTCCGTGGGGCCAACGTCCTGACTTTC
>NA|NA|TRBV9|TRBJ2-1
CASSGAEQFF
TGTGCCAGCAGCGGTGCTGAGCAGTTCTTC
>NA|NA|TRBV5-4|TRBJ1-2
CASSFGQGSIAGYTF
TGTGCCAGCAGCTTTGGGCAGGGGAGTATAGCGGGCTACACCTTC
>TRBD2|once|TRBV27|TRBJ2-1
CASSFTLASNEQFF
TGTGCCAGCAGTTTTACACTAGCGAGTAATGAGCAGTTCTTC
>TRBD1|NA|TRBV2|TRBJ2-7
CASSDPRQGFYEQYF
TGTGCCAGCAGTGACCCTCGACAGGGATTCTACGAGCAGTACTTC
>NA|NA|TRBV7-9|TRBJ2-2
CASSLSGELFF
TGTGCCAGCAGCTTGAGCGGGGAGCTGTTTTTT
>NA|NA|TRBV13|TRBJ1-4
CASSLVRSPGTGGEKLFF
TGTGCCAGCAGCTTAGTGCGATCCCCGGGCACAGGAGGTGAAAAACTGTTTTTT
>NA|NA|TRBV7-9|TRBJ2-1
CASQGPGIYNEQFF
TGTGCCAGTCAAGGGCCAGGGATTTACAATGAGCAGTTCTTC
>TRBD2|NA|TRBV13|TRBJ2-5
CASSLVRGGQETQYF
TGTGCCAGCAGCTTAGTGCGGGGGGGGCAAGAGACCCAGTACTTC
>NA|few|TRBV5-5|TRBJ2-2
CASSPQGPNTGELFF
TGTGCCAGCAGCCCCCAGGGGCCGAACACCGGGGAGCTGTTTTTT
>NA|NA|TRBV21-1|TRBJ1-5
CASRSPHTTPNQPQHF
TGTGCCAGCAGGTCGCCGCATACCACGCCCAATCAGCCCCAGCATTTT
>NA|NA|TRBV7-8|TRBJ2-5
CASSLVRGGSGTQYF
TGTGCCAGCAGCTTAGTCAGGGGGGGCAGCGGGACCCAGTACTTC
>NA|NA|TRBV9|TRBJ2-3
CASSQWSGSTDTQYF
TGTGCCAGCAGCCAATGGTCGGGGAGCACAGATACGCAGTATTTT
>NA|NA|TRBV7-8|TRBJ2-3
CASSLWRNTDTQYF
TGTGCCAGCAGCTTATGGCGAAACACAGATACGCAGTATTTT
>TRBD1|NA|TRBV6-5|TRBJ2-1
CASSTGGSSYNEQFF
TGTGCCAGCAGTACAGGGGGCAGCTCCTACAATGAGCAGTTCTTC
>TRBD2|NA|TRBV2|TRBJ2-1
CASDSGLAVNIEQFF
TGTGCCAGCGATTCGGGACTAGCGGTCAATATTGAGCAGTTCTTC
>NA|NA|TRBV7-9|TRBJ2-2
CASSLYPNTGELFF
TGTGCCAGCAGCTTATATCCGAACACCGGGGAGCTGTTTTTT
>TRBD2|NA|TRBV5-1|TRBJ2-7
CASSLGLADNYEQYF
TGCGCCAGCAGCTTGGGACTAGCGGACAACTACGAGCAGTACTTC
>NA|NA|TRBV10-3|TRBJ2-7
CAISADVSTHEQYF
TGTGCCATCAGCGCGGACGTTTCCACCCACGAGCAGTACTTC
>NA|NA|TRBV30|TRBJ1-2
CAWGEGDHGYTF
TGTGCCTGGGGAGAGGGGGATCATGGCTACACCTTC
>NA|NA|TRBV6-1|TRBJ2-7
CASSTTVLDEQYF
TGTGCCAGCAGTACGACAGTTCTCGACGAGCAGTACTTC
>NA|NA|TRBV5-4|TRBJ2-2
CASSQGQAVTNTGELFF
TGTGCCAGCAGCCAAGGCCAGGCCGTAACCAACACCGGGGAGCTGTTTTTT
>NA|NA|TRBV28|TRBJ2-7
CASSPGTLDYEQYF
TGTGCCAGCAGTCCCGGGACTCTCGATTACGAGCAGTACTTC
>TRBD1|NA|TRBV7-9|TRBJ1-2
CASSPPSPGQGPYGYTF
TGTGCCAGCAGCCCACCAAGCCCGGGACAGGGCCCCTATGGCTACACCTTC
>NA|NA|TRBV25-1|TRBJ2-1
CASSTWTGIEQFF
TGTGCCAGCAGTACTTGGACGGGGATCGAGCAGTTCTTC
>NA|NA|TRBV6-1|TRBJ2-1
CASSESGFSVGEQFF
TGTGCCAGCAGTGAATCGGGATTTAGTGTCGGAGAGCAGTTCTTC